The 4 T cell receptor beta chains reported below all come from one sample, sequenced in a study of blood T cell repertoires in COVID-19 (TCRdb year 2020). The library was made by the immunoSEQ multiplex PCR assay. TCRdb carries this immuneACCESS record with in-frame sequences only. Its versions omit some clonotypes, under half of them owing to an unresolved V gene in the studies checked, with the rest unexplained. Across this sample there are approximately 120,000 clones, with approximately 82% seen only once. In total, the top ten clones hold 5.5% to 6% of the sample. The sequenced sample consisted of peripheral blood. The source is an elderly man with active or convalescent COVID-19.

This chain connects TRBV5-4 to TRBJ2-5; weak D call: TRBD1 (6 bases). The CDR3 covers 14 residues. The germline V gene encodes CDR1 SGHNT and CDR2 YYREEE (reference sequence). Trimming removed 1 base at V and 2 bases at J, with 9 bases between. CDR3 sequence reads: CASSLLTGQETQYF. Here the CDR3 DNA reads TGTGCCAGCAGCTTGCTAACAGGGCAAGAGACCCAGTACTTC. Full variable domain (outside the CDR3, taken from reference TRBV5-4 and TRBJ2-5): ETGVTQSPTHLIKTRGQQVTLRCSSQSGHNTVSWYQQALGQGPQFIFQYYREEENGRGNFPPRFSGLQFPNYSSELNVNALELDDSALYLCASSLLTGQETQYFGPGTRLLVL.

The gene calls are TRBV6-6 and TRBJ2-5; TRBD2 agrees at 13 bases. Losses at the gene ends were 2 bases for V and 5 bases for J; bases not matched to a gene: 5. CDR3 length: 16 residues. The germline V gene encodes CDR1 MNHNY and CDR2 SVGAGI (reference sequence). CDR3 nucleotide sequence: TGTGCCAGCAGTTACCCGGGGACTAGCGGGGTGGAGACCCAGTACTTC. Residues: CASSYPGTSGVETQYF.

CDR3 region: CASSASLQGARSDEQYF. CDR3 in DNA: TGTGCCAGCAGTGCCTCTCTCCAGGGGGCAAGGTCGGACGAGCAGTACTTC. The chain links TRBV6-1 to TRBJ2-7, with TRBD1 matching 8 bases. This CDR3 is built from 17 residues. J gave up 5 bases and V 4 bases, and 16 bases lay outside the gene matches. Looked up from germline, CDR1 is MNHNS and CDR2 is SASEGT.

The chain carries TRBV18 and TRBJ1-5; 8 nucleotides line up with TRBD1. Trimming at V came to 4 bases and at J to 3 bases, leaving 5 bases not matched to a gene. Germline loops: CDR1 KGHSH, CDR2 LQKENI. The CDR3 sequence is 15 residues long. The CDR3 nucleotides read TGTGCCAGCTCACGAGACAGGGGCCACAATCAGCCCCAGCATTTT. It specifies CASSRDRGHNQPQHF.